These T cell receptor beta chains were read from a single sample in a study of a mutant IDH1 vaccine in newly diagnosed glioma. Their recognized antigens are unknown. Profiled with immunoSEQ multiplex PCR; TCRdb holds only in-frame clones, not every one. The table shows around 40,000 clones, with roughly 80% occurring only once. This specimen was PBMCs, taken from a glioma patient whose treatment included an IDH1 peptide vaccine. These receptors all stem from a young man with glioma. Some clones in this sample may be carry-over from other donors' samples. CDR3s include the opening cysteine and the closing phenylalanine or tryptophan. The order of the fields is D gene, J gene, CDR3 length, V gene, clone size, CDR3 protein, CDR3 DNA. A D gene is named only where the DNA matches it firmly. Part of the rows lack a size; the others show once, few, many or a class for expanded clones.

>TRBD2|TRBJ2-7|14|TRBV13|-
CASSLGRGAYEQYF
TGTGCCAGCAGCTTAGGGCGGGGGGCCTACGAGCAGTACTTC
>-|TRBJ1-6|15|TRBV5-4|-
CASSFGGVGNSPLHF
TGTGCCAGCAGCTTCGGAGGGGTTGGAAATTCACCCCTCCACTTT
>-|TRBJ1-2|15|TRBV7-6|-
CASSREGGRPYGYTF
TGTGCCAGCAGCCGAGAGGGGGGGCGCCCCTATGGCTACACCTTC
>-|TRBJ1-2|12|TRBV29-1|-
CSVEGTRYGYTF
TGCAGCGTTGAAGGGACCCGCTATGGCTACACCTTC
>-|TRBJ1-5|15|TRBV2|-
CASSERTAGLGAQHF
TGTGCCAGCAGTGAACGGACAGCGGGTCTAGGAGCCCAGCATTTT
>-|TRBJ2-3|13|TRBV30|-
CAWSVHSTDTQYF
TGTGCCTGGAGTGTACACAGCACAGATACGCAGTATTTT
>-|TRBJ1-2|12|TRBV2|-
CASSERTYGYTF
TGTGCCAGCAGTGAACGGACGTATGGCTACACCTTC
>-|TRBJ1-2|15|TRBV6-5|-
CASSYSRGAGDGYTF
TGTGCCAGCAGTTACTCGCGGGGGGCAGGGGATGGCTACACCTTC
>-|TRBJ2-7|11|TRBV19|-
CRRRRSYEQYF
TGCCGTAGGAGGCGCTCCTACGAGCAGTACTTC
>-|TRBJ1-1|13|TRBV7-2|-
CASSFTENTEAFF
TGTGCCAGCAGCTTTACCGAGAACACTGAAGCTTTCTTT
>-|TRBJ2-6|13|TRBV2|-
CATGGSGANVLTF
TGTGCCACCGGAGGGTCTGGGGCCAACGTCCTGACTTTC
>TRBD1|TRBJ1-6|14|TRBV4-2|few
CASSIGQGNSPLHF
TGTGCCAGCAGTATAGGACAGGGAAATTCACCCCTCCACTTT
>-|TRBJ1-1|16|TRBV19|-
CASKGQGSPKGTEAFF
TGTGCCAGTAAGGGCCAAGGATCTCCGAAAGGCACTGAAGCTTTCTTT
>-|TRBJ2-6|15|TRBV7-9|-
CASSSGRSGANVLTF
TGTGCCAGCAGCTCAGGACGGAGCGGGGCCAACGTCCTGACTTTC
>-|TRBJ1-1|14|TRBV4-3|-
CASSQSTGNTEAFF
TGCGCCAGCAGCCAATCGACAGGAAACACTGAAGCTTTCTTT
>TRBD1|TRBJ2-7|15|TRBV6-6|-
CASSWDIRGHYEQYF
TGTGCCAGCAGTTGGGATATTAGGGGGCACTACGAGCAGTACTTC
>-|TRBJ2-7|14|TRBV18|few
CASSLPGVVEEQYF
TGTGCCAGCTCACTACCAGGGGTCGTAGAAGAGCAGTACTTC
>-|TRBJ1-1|14|TRBV5-1|few
CASSFRQSNTEAFF
TGCGCCAGCAGCTTTAGACAGTCGAACACTGAAGCTTTCTTT
>-|TRBJ2-7|15|TRBV19|few
CASIVKGSGPYEQYF
TGTGCCAGTATAGTAAAGGGTTCGGGGCCCTACGAGCAGTACTTC
>-|TRBJ1-1|16|TRBV2|once
CASSEAPVWGSTEAFF
TGTGCCAGCAGTGAAGCCCCGGTATGGGGGAGCACTGAAGCTTTCTTT
>TRBD1|TRBJ2-7|15|TRBV6-5|-
CASSSGGQGIHEQYF
TGTGCCAGCAGTTCCGGGGGACAGGGAATTCACGAGCAGTACTTC
>TRBD1|TRBJ1-5|14|TRBV4-3|-
CASSQRDRGQPQHF
TGCGCCAGCAGCCAGAGGGACAGGGGTCAGCCCCAGCATTTT
>TRBD2|TRBJ2-5|16|TRBV10-3|-
CAISERVAGGQETQYF
TGTGCCATCAGTGAGAGAGTAGCGGGGGGCCAAGAGACCCAGTACTTC
>-|TRBJ1-3|14|TRBV5-4|-
CASSSGSSGNTIYF
TGTGCCAGCAGCTCCGGGTCCTCTGGAAACACCATATATTTT
>-|TRBJ1-1|14|TRBV25-1|-
CASSEPAKSAEAFF
TGTGCCAGCAGTGAACCCGCAAAGAGCGCTGAAGCTTTCTTT
>-|TRBJ2-2|14|TRBV30|-
CAWSVTTNTGELFF
TGTGCCTGGAGTGTAACCACGAACACCGGGGAGCTGTTTTTT
>TRBD1|TRBJ2-1|14|TRBV6-5|-
CASSWTGSFNEQFF
TGTGCCAGCAGTTGGACAGGGAGTTTCAATGAGCAGTTCTTC
>-|TRBJ2-2|13|TRBV7-9|-
CASSSRVIGELFF
TGTGCCAGCAGCTCTAGGGTCATCGGGGAGCTGTTTTTT
>-|TRBJ2-2|16|TRBV7-9|-
CASSLSWVAGPGELFF
TGTGCCAGCAGCTTAAGTTGGGTGGCGGGCCCCGGGGAGCTGTTTTTT
>TRBD1|TRBJ1-2|14|TRBV30|-
CASFLDRDLHGYTF
TGTGCCTCCTTCCTCGACAGGGATTTGCATGGCTACACCTTC
>-|TRBJ1-3|14|TRBV29-1|-
CSVRLKGGRNTIYF
TGCAGCGTTCGGCTAAAGGGGGGCAGAAACACCATATATTTT
>-|TRBJ1-1|13|TRBV6-6|-
CASSYSTYTEAFF
TGTGCCAGCAGTTACTCTACTTATACTGAAGCTTTCTTT
>-|TRBJ2-7|13|TRBV11-2|-
CASSLDSLSEQYF
TGTGCCAGCAGCTTAGATTCTCTGTCCGAGCAGTACTTC
>TRBD2|TRBJ2-3|17|TRBV7-2|-
CASSLRGGGRAGDTQYF
TGTGCCAGCAGCTTAAGGGGGGGCGGGAGGGCTGGAGATACGCAGTATTTT
>-|TRBJ2-7|14|TRBV4-3|-
CASSHEPGVGEQYF
TGCGCCAGCAGCCACGAACCAGGGGTGGGAGAGCAGTACTTC
>-|TRBJ2-6|15|TRBV19|-
CASSIGVFGANVLTF
TGTGCCAGTAGTATTGGGGTTTTTGGGGCCAACGTCCTGACTTTC
>-|TRBJ2-7|13|TRBV5-4|-
CASSLDRNYEQYF
TGTGCCAGCAGCTTGGACAGGAACTACGAGCAGTACTTC
>-|TRBJ1-5|15|TRBV30|few
CAWSPWGFSNQPQHF
TGTGCCTGGAGTCCTTGGGGGTTTAGCAATCAGCCCCAGCATTTT
>-|TRBJ1-2|9|TRBV20-1|-
CSARNGYTF
TGCAGTGCTCGCAATGGCTACACCTTC
>TRBD1|TRBJ2-2|19|TRBV11-2|once
CASSLRTGGVNPNTGELFF
TGTGCCAGCAGCCTGCGGACAGGGGGCGTAAACCCGAACACCGGGGAGCTGTTTTTT
>TRBD1|TRBJ1-6|15|TRBV11-1|-
CASSYGTGKSSPLHF
TGTGCCAGCAGCTACGGGACAGGGAAAAGTTCACCCCTCCACTTT
>TRBD2|TRBJ2-5|15|TRBV7-3|-
CASSLGGGNQETQYF
TGTGCCAGCAGCCTGGGGGGGGGAAACCAAGAGACCCAGTACTTC
>-|TRBJ1-1|15|TRBV12-5|-
CASGSTWGVGTEAFF
TGTGCTAGTGGTTCCACCTGGGGGGTTGGCACTGAAGCTTTCTTT
>-|TRBJ2-2|14|TRBV6-6|-
CASIRVGNTGELFF
TGTGCCAGCATCCGGGTCGGGAACACCGGGGAGCTGTTTTTT
>TRBD1|TRBJ2-7|16|TRBV7-9|once
CASSLGGQGGRYEQYF
TGTGCCAGCAGCTTAGGGGGACAGGGAGGCCGCTACGAGCAGTACTTC
>-|TRBJ2-7|15|TRBV6-6|-
CASSRPGSGQYEQYF
TGTGCCAGCAGCCGTCCAGGGTCCGGGCAGTACGAGCAGTACTTC
>-|TRBJ1-1|14|TRBV7-2|-
CASSSQGRVDEAFF
TGTGCCAGCAGCTCCCAAGGTAGGGTGGATGAAGCTTTCTTT
>-|TRBJ1-2|16|TRBV28|-
CASSHNRVLTYYGYTF
TGTGCCAGCAGTCATAACAGGGTTCTAACTTACTATGGCTACACCTTC
>-|TRBJ1-1|14|TRBV10-3|once
CAISESGVGTEAFF
TGTGCCATCAGTGAATCAGGGGTCGGGACTGAAGCTTTCTTT
>TRBD1|TRBJ1-1|14|TRBV4-2|-
CATDRQGGNTEAFF
TGTGCCACTGATCGACAGGGTGGGAACACTGAAGCTTTCTTT
>-|TRBJ2-3|16|TRBV5-6|-
CASSLALVLGVDTQYF
TGTGCCAGCAGCTTGGCCCTGGTACTGGGGGTAGATACGCAGTATTTT
>-|TRBJ1-2|16|TRBV7-9|-
CASSLAALGGGRPYTF
TGTGCCAGCAGCTTAGCGGCCCTCGGGGGCGGACGGCCCTACACCTTC
>TRBD1|TRBJ1-1|16|TRBV13|-
CASSPEAGQVGTEAFF
TGTGCCAGCAGCCCCGAAGCGGGACAGGTAGGCACTGAAGCTTTCTTT
>-|TRBJ1-2|13|TRBV4-1|-
CASSQVGATGYTF
TGCGCCAGCAGCCAAGTCGGGGCCACTGGCTACACCTTC